This TCR beta chain was captured in a study of spatial heterogeneity in lung cancer. About the research overall: A consistent excess of beta-chain over alpha-chain sequences was detected. General study points: More often at tumor resection than at routine follow-up, ubiquitous expanded tumor TCRs were detected in the blood.

The V end lost 6 bases, the J end lost 4 bases, and 7 bases lay between the germline ends. This CDR3 spans 12 amino acids. All TCR cDNA molecules were individually tagged with a unique molecular identifier. TCRdb re-called the 5' RACE reads through MiXCR, storing one row per CDR3 protein. The table has around 100,000 distinct CDR3 sequences, about 10% seen once. The time point: blood at routine non-recurrence follow-up after resection. Whole RNA came from tumor, nontumor lung or frozen PBMC and was sequenced without being sorted. This clonotype was counted many times. Antigen specificity is unknown. The receptor was isolated from a female donor with early-stage non-small cell lung cancer. The J gene is TRBJ1-5, the V gene TRBV12-3 or TRBV12-4; D remains ambiguous. Here the sequenced sample was PBMCs, taken at follow-up. This CDR3 reads CASSRRNQPQHF. As DNA, the CDR3 is TGTGCCAGCAGCCGGAGAAATCAGCCCCAGCATTTT.